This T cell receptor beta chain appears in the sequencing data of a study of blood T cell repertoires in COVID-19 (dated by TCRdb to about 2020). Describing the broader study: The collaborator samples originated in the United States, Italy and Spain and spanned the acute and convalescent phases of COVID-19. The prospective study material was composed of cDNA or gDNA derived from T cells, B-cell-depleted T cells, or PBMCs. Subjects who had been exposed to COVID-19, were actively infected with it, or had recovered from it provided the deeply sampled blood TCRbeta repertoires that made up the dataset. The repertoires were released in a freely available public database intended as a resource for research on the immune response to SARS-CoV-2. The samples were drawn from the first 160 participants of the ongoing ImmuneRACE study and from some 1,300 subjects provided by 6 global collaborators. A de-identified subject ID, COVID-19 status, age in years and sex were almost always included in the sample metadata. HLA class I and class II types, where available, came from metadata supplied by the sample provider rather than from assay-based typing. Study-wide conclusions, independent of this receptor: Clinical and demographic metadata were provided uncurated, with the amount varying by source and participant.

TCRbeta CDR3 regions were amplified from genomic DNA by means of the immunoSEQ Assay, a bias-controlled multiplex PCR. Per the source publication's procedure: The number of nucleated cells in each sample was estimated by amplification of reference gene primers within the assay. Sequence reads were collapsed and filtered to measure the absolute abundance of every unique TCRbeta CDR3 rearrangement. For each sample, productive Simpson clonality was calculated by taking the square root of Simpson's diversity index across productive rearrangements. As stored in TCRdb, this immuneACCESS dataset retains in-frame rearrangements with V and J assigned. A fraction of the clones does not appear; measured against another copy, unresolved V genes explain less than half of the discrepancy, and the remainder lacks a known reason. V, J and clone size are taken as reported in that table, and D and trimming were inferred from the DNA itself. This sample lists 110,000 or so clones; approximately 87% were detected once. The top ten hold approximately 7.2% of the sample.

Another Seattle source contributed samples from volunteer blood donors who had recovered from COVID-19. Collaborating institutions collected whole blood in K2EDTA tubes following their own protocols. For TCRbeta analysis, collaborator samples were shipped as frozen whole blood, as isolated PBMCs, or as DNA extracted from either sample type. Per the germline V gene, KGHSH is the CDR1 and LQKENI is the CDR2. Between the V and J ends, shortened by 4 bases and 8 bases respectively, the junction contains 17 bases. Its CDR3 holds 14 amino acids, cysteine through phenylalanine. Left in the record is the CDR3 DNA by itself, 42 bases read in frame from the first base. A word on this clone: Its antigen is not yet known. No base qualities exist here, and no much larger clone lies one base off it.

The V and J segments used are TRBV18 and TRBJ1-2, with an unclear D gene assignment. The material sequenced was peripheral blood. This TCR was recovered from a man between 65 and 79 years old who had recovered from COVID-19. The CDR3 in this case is CASSLTARVEGYTF. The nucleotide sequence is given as TGTGCCAGCTCACTAACCGCGCGGGTGGAGGGCTACACCTTC.